The present T cell receptor (beta chain) was sequenced within a study of CD8 T cells in ankylosing spondylitis. CDR3 length: 13 residues. Germline V gene lookup returns CDR1 MGHRA and CDR2 YSYEKL. The V and J ends lost 0 bases and 7 bases respectively, with 9 bases between them. MiXCR, run by TCRdb on the 5' RACE reads, gives a single entry per CDR3 protein. The table records roughly 260,000 distinct CDR3 sequences, 20% of them present only once. The TCR comes from a male donor with ankylosing spondylitis or in good health (not recorded which). The chain joins TRBV4-1 to TRBJ1-1; D gene unclear. What was sequenced was blood, either unsorted or a sorted T cell fraction (not recorded which). CDR3 DNA: TGCGCCAGCAGCCAAGAGGGTTTACGTGAAGCTTTCTTT. Its protein is CASSQEGLREAFF.